Listed here are 21 T cell receptor beta chains from one sample, sequenced in a study of blood T cell repertoires in COVID-19. Some clones are missing from TCRdb's copy, which holds only in-frame ones; the method was immunoSEQ multiplex PCR. The table shows about 120,000 clones, with roughly four fifths occurring only once. The sample taken for sequencing was peripheral blood. The receptors originated from a human donor in a cohort sampled during active COVID-19.

This clone has a single count. The V call is TRBV21-1, the J call TRBJ2-7; the table's TRBD2 call for D was not verified on the DNA. TRBV21-1 is recorded as a pseudogene. CDR3 length equals 16 residues. CDR3 in amino acids: CASDPSLAGATYEQYF. CDR3 coding DNA: TGTGCCAGCGACCCGTCCCTCGCGGGGGCTACCTACGAGCAGTACTTC.

This clone was observed a few times. V gene TRBV10-2 combines with J gene TRBJ2-3; a possible D gene is TRBD1 (6 bases). V lost 5 bases and J 6 bases, leaving 18 bases between the germline ends. Looked up from germline, CDR1 is WSHSY and CDR2 is SAAADI. The CDR3 is 15 amino acids. CDR3 in amino acids: CASSKEQGPWDTQYF. The CDR3 coding sequence is TGCGCCAGCAGTAAGGAACAGGGCCCATGGGATACGCAGTATTTT.

The chain has TRBV7-8 and TRBJ1-5; TRBD1 is a possible D gene (5 bases). The V end was cut by 2 bases, the J end by 6 bases, with 11 bases between. Germline values: CDR1 SGHVS, CDR2 FQNEAQ. This CDR3 is built from 14 residues. CDR3 sequence reads: CASSLNRQGQPQHF. Written as DNA, the CDR3 is TGTGCCAGCAGCTTAAACAGGCAGGGTCAGCCCCAGCATTTT.

Note on this clone: At one end, the junction sequence differs from germline, possibly due to a read error. The chain recombines TRBV19 with TRBJ2-2; TRBD1 or TRBD2 may be the D gene (7 bases each). Germline V lookup: CDR1 LNHDA, CDR2 SQIVND (reference sequence). This CDR3 is built from 15 residues. CDR3 amino acids: CASNIQGRDTGELFF. The CDR3 DNA reads as TGTGCCAGTAATATACAGGGGAGGGACACCGGGGAGCTGTTTTTT.

The V call is TRBV6-5, the J call TRBJ2-7, with TRBD1 matching over 7 bases. J was trimmed by 1 base and V by 6 bases; bases with no gene match: 3. This CDR3 is 13 amino acids long. Germline CDR1 MNHEY, CDR2 SVGAGI. CDR3: CASRSTGSYEQYF. DNA of the CDR3: TGTGCCAGCAGATCGACAGGGTCCTACGAGCAGTACTTC.

This clone has just a few counts. The rearrangement uses TRBV3-1 (or the pseudogene TRBV3-2) and TRBJ1-1, with 7 nucleotides matching TRBD1. The trim removed 1 base at V and 4 bases at J, leaving 6 bases unmatched. Germline values: CDR1 LGHDT, CDR2 YNNKEL (reference sequence). The CDR3 is made up of 15 amino acids. This CDR3 is CASSQGQTGSTEAFF. The CDR3 DNA is TGTGCCAGCAGCCAAGGCCAGACAGGGAGCACTGAAGCTTTCTTT.

The chain links TRBV5-4 to TRBJ1-2, with 8 positions matching TRBD1. CDR1 and CDR2 from the germline V gene are SGHNT and YYREEE (reference sequence). The V gene end was trimmed by 0 bases and the J gene end by 4 bases; junction bases not matched to a gene: 2. The CDR3 is 14 residues long. For the CDR3, the DNA is TGTGCCAGCAGCTTGGCGGGACAGGTCTATGGCTACACCTTC. Translating gives CASSLAGQVYGYTF. Full variable domain (remainder filled in from reference TRBV5-4 and TRBJ1-2): ETGVTQSPTHLIKTRGQQVTLRCSSQSGHNTVSWYQQALGQGPQFIFQYYREEENGRGNFPPRFSGLQFPNYSSELNVNALELDDSALYLCASSLAGQVYGYTFGSGTRLTVV.

CDR3 amino acids: CASSQEYRSSYNSPLHF. CDR3 in DNA: TGTGCCAGCAGCCAAGAATACAGGAGCTCCTATAATTCACCCCTCCACTTT. This chain uses TRBV4-2 with TRBJ1-6; tentatively, D is TRBD1 (5 bases). V lost 0 bases to trimming and J lost 0 bases, with 9 bases between them. The germline V gene encodes CDR1 LGHNA and CDR2 YNFKEQ. The CDR3 is made up of 17 amino acids.

The chain is built from TRBV4-1 and TRBJ2-5; the match to TRBD2 covers 11 bases. The J segment lost 4 bases and the V segment lost 1 base, leaving 8 bases of the junction unmatched. The CDR3 has 17 residues. The V gene's germline CDR1 is MGHRA and CDR2 YSYEKL. The CDR3 DNA sequence: TGCGCCAGCAGCCAAGGGGTATTAGCGGGGGGGCCAGAGACCCAGTACTTC. This sequence encodes CASSQGVLAGGPETQYF.

This sequence joins TRBV27 and TRBJ1-4, with D possibly TRBD1 on 5 matching bases. The CDR3 consists of 14 residues. Germline V gene sequence: CDR1 MNHEY, CDR2 SMNVEV (reference sequence). V was trimmed by 6 bases and J by 0 bases, leaving 8 bases between them. CDR3: CASRGGATNEKLFF. CDR3 DNA sequence: TGTGCCAGCAGGGGGGGGGCAACTAATGAAAAACTGTTTTTT.

V gene TRBV3-1 (or the pseudogene TRBV3-2) combines with J gene TRBJ2-2; 8 bases fit TRBD1. CDR1 is LGHDT, CDR2 YNNKEL, per germline (reference sequence). The CDR3 is 21 residues long. The V gene end was trimmed by 0 bases and the J gene end by 0 bases; junction bases not matched to a gene: 15. The DNA for the CDR3 is TGTGCCAGCAGCCAAGAGGCCAGGGGGCTTCGAAGCGCTACGAACACCGGGGAGCTGTTTTTT. Translating gives CASSQEARGLRSATNTGELFF.

The chain has TRBV11-1 and TRBJ2-5; 10 bases map to TRBD1. With V trimmed by 0 bases and J by 5 bases, 3 bases remained unmatched. The CDR3 is 15 amino acids. Germline V gene lookup returns CDR1 SGHAT and CDR2 FQDESV (reference sequence). The CDR3 sequence is CASSLARTGGETQYF. As DNA, the CDR3 is TGTGCCAGCAGCTTAGCCCGGACAGGGGGGGAGACCCAGTACTTC.

V and J are TRBV5-1 and TRBJ2-5; TRBD1 aligns across 8 bases. V shed 0 bases, J shed 5 bases, and the junction held 9 bases outside the gene matches. The V gene's germline CDR1 is SGHRS and CDR2 YFSETQ. This CDR3 has 16 amino acids. The DNA for the CDR3 is TGCGCCAGCAGCTTGGCCATAGGACAGGGTGGGGAGACCCAGTACTTC. It encodes CASSLAIGQGGETQYF.

V is TRBV5-4 and J is TRBJ2-7; 10 nucleotides agree with TRBD1. Germline CDR1 SGHNT, CDR2 YYREEE (reference sequence). J lost 4 bases, V lost 2 bases, and 3 bases had no gene match. CDR3 size: 14 residues. Here the CDR3 reads CASSFDRGQYEQYF. The CDR3 DNA is TGTGCCAGCAGCTTCGACAGGGGGCAATACGAGCAGTACTTC.

A single count supports this clone. The CDR3 DNA sequence: TGCGCCAGCAGCCAAGATGAACAGGGACGAGCCTACGAGCAGTACTTC. This gives the protein CASSQDEQGRAYEQYF. The chain has TRBV4-1 and TRBJ2-7; tentatively, D is TRBD1 (6 bases). The CDR3 consists of 16 residues. Between the trimmed V and J ends, which lost 0 bases and 2 bases, there was a span of 14 bases. Germline CDR1 and CDR2: MGHRA and YSYEKL.

V usage is TRBV27 and J usage is TRBJ1-1; D might be TRBD1 (6 bases). CDR1 is MNHEY, CDR2 SMNVEV, per germline (reference sequence). The CDR3 runs 15 residues. V lost 3 bases to trimming and J lost 4 bases, with 15 bases between them. The CDR3 DNA sequence: TGTGCCAGCAGTTTTCTCGGGACAAGAACCACTGAAGCTTTCTTT. This gives the protein CASSFLGTRTTEAFF.

V gene TRBV5-1 combines with J gene TRBJ2-3; 8 nucleotides agree with TRBD2. Germline V gene data show CDR1 as SGHRS and CDR2 as YFSETQ. The CDR3 loop spans 14 amino acids. The V and J ends lost 7 bases and 2 bases, in that order; junction bases with no gene match: 6. CDR3 sequence (DNA): TGCGCCAGCGGGCAAGCGGGGGACACAGATACGCAGTATTTT. Amino acids: CASGQAGDTDTQYF.

The V and J genes are TRBV5-8 and TRBJ1-4; 8 bases map to TRBD1. V dropped 0 bases and J dropped 2; count of bases not matched to a gene: 0. Germline CDR1 reads SGHTS; CDR2 reads YDEGEE. This CDR3 contains 15 residues. As DNA, the CDR3 is TGTGCCAGCAGCTTGGGGACAGGGACTAATGAAAAACTGTTTTTT. Amino acids: CASSLGTGTNEKLFF.

The chain uses TRBV3-1 (or the pseudogene TRBV3-2) and TRBJ2-3; 9 bases match TRBD1. The germline V gene has CDR1 LGHDT and CDR2 YNNKEL (reference sequence). This CDR3 contains 16 residues. J lost 6 bases, V lost 4 bases, and 11 bases had no gene match. CDR3 amino acids: CASSLLTGGWADTQYF. DNA for the CDR3: TGTGCCAGCAGCCTCCTGACAGGGGGATGGGCGGATACGCAGTATTTT.

This chain joins TRBV4-1 and TRBJ2-2, with TRBD2 identical over 7 bases. The CDR3 sequence is 14 residues long. V was pared by 5 bases and J by 5 bases, with 5 bases of the junction left unmatched. The germline V gene encodes CDR1 MGHRA and CDR2 YSYEKL. DNA of the CDR3: TGCGCCAGCAGCGAATGGGGGGGGACCGGGGAGCTGTTTTTT. Residues: CASSEWGGTGELFF.

This chain joins TRBV6-1 and TRBJ1-2, with 7 bases lining up with TRBD1. The V gene end was trimmed by 2 bases and the J gene end by 0 bases; junction bases not matched to a gene: 6. The germline CDR1 and CDR2 sequences are MNHNS and SASEGT. There are 16 residues in the CDR3. The CDR3 DNA reads TGTGCCAGCAGTGAAAGCTCGACAGGGTCTAACTATGGCTACACCTTC. This translates into CASSESSTGSNYGYTF.